Presented here are 3 T cell receptor beta chains from one specimen sequenced in a study of T cell changes during pregnancy in multiple sclerosis. Only in-frame clones appear in the TCRdb table, and some are missing; sequencing was by immunoSEQ multiplex PCR. The data hold more than 55,000 clones, with around 93% observed a single time. The material sequenced was peripheral blood, taken in the first trimester of pregnancy. These receptors all come from a female donor with multiple sclerosis, enrolled in a pregnancy study.

The genes are TRBV2 and TRBJ2-1; TRBD2 aligns across 9 bases. Germline V gene sequence: CDR1 SNHLY, CDR2 FYNNEI. The CDR3 runs 14 residues. The trim removed 8 bases at V and 4 bases at J, leaving 6 bases unmatched. DNA for the CDR3: TGTGCCAGCCGAACTAGCGGGTTTTACAATGAGCAGTTCTTC. It encodes CASRTSGFYNEQFF.

V gene TRBV4-2 combines with J gene TRBJ2-2, with D possibly matching TRBD1 (6 bases). Germline V lookup: CDR1 LGHNA, CDR2 YNFKEQ. This CDR3 has 14 residues. V was clipped by 3 bases and J by 7 bases, with 12 bases between them. The CDR3 is CASSQASDSGELFF. The DNA for the CDR3 is TGTGCCAGCAGCCAGGCTTCGGACAGCGGGGAGCTGTTTTTT.

The rearrangement links TRBV19 to TRBJ2-3, with 8 positions matching TRBD1. There are 15 residues in the CDR3. J was trimmed by 4 bases and V by 3 bases; bases with no gene match: 6. Germline CDR1 and CDR2: LNHDA and SQIVND (reference sequence). CDR3 sequence: CASSIVQGASDTQYF. The CDR3 bases are TGTGCCAGTAGTATTGTCCAGGGGGCATCAGATACGCAGTATTTT.